This T cell receptor (beta chain) was captured by sequencing in a study of blood T cell repertoires in COVID-19. Study overall: Both acute and convalescent COVID-19 samples were obtained from the United States, Italy and Spain.

Trimming cost V 0 bases and J 7 bases, with 19 bases left between them. This CDR3 contains 17 residues. Germline CDR1 SGHDN, CDR2 FVKESK. Using immunoSEQ multiplex PCR, the repertoire was profiled, and TCRdb retains in-frame clones only, with some absent. The sample carries some 340,000 clones, around 87% recorded once. Cohort allocation depended upon clinical history that participants reported. Sequencing was done on a sample of PBMCs or T cells enriched from blood (not recorded which). This receptor was obtained from a woman in her twenties or thirties who had recovered from COVID-19. The chain links TRBV14 to TRBJ2-1, with TRBD1 as a possible D gene (5 bases). The CDR3 bases are TGTGCCAGCAGCCAAGAGACCGTCCTAGGGGTCCGAAATGAGCAGTTCTTC. This sequence encodes CASSQETVLGVRNEQFF.